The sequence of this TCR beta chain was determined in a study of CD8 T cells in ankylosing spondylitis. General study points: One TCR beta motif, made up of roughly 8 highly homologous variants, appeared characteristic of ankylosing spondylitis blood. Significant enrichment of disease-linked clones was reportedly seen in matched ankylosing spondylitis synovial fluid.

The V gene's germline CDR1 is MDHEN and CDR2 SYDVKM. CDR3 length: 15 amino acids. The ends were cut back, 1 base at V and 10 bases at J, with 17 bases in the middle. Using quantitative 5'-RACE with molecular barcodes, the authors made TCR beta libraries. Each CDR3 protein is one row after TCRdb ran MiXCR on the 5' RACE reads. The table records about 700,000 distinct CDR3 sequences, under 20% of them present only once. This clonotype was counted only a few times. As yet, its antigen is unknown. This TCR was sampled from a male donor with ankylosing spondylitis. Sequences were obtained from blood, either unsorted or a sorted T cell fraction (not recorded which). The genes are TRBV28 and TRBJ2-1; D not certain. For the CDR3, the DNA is TGTGCCAGCAGTTTATATTGGGATCTCAGAGAAGAGCAGTTCTTC. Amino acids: CASSLYWDLREEQFF.